This entry lists 12 T cell receptor beta chains sequenced from one sample in a study of breast tumors, draining lymph nodes, adjacent tissues. From the multiplex PCR reads, TCRdb called clonotypes with MiXCR, one entry per CDR3 protein. The sample gives under 25,000 distinct CDR3 sequences, 43% of which show up once; 15% to 25% is in the top ten. The sequenced sample was breast tumor tissue. Source of these receptors: a female donor with breast cancer. Some clones in this sample may be carry-over from other donors' samples.

Comments on this clonotype: A read error may be the cause here, since a much bigger clone is one base away. This CDR3 is missing its conserved last phenylalanine or tryptophan, likely due to a read error. The rearrangement uses TRBV7-8 and TRBJ2-4; D uncertain. Germline CDR1 is SGHVS and CDR2 is FQNEAQ. The CDR3 is 14 amino acids. CDR3 sequence: CDSSLRETKNIQYL. The CDR3 nucleotides are TGTGACAGCAGCTTAAGAGAGACTAAAAACATTCAGTACCTC.

The chain couples TRBV7-2 to TRBJ2-7; 9 bases fit TRBD1. This CDR3 is 14 amino acids long. Trimming at V came to 2 bases and at J to 5 bases, leaving 4 bases not matched to a gene. Germline V CDR1 and CDR2: SGHTA, FQGNSA. The CDR3 bases are TGTGCCAGCAGCTTATCGGACAGGGGCCACGAGCAGTACTTC. Translating gives CASSLSDRGHEQYF.

The chain has TRBV5-5 and TRBJ1-2; the D is unclear. V lost 4 bases and J 8 bases, leaving 12 bases between the germline ends. The CDR3 totals 12 residues. From germline, CDR1 is SGHKS and CDR2 YYEKEE (reference sequence). The chain's CDR3 is CASSLMAGGYTF. As DNA, the CDR3 is TGTGCCAGCAGCCTAATGGCGGGGGGCTACACCTTC.

The genes are TRBV25-1 and TRBJ2-5; 8 bases map to TRBD2. Germline V lookup: CDR1 MGHDK, CDR2 SYGVNS. This CDR3 is 15 amino acids long. The V and J ends lost 3 bases and 5 bases, in that order; junction bases with no gene match: 8. The CDR3 DNA sequence: TGTGCCAGCAGTGAGCCGACTAGCGCGTGGGAGACCCAGTACTTC. It codes for CASSEPTSAWETQYF.

The table lists this clonotype with many counts. V gene TRBV15 combines with J gene TRBJ1-5; no clear D gene. Germline V gene lookup returns CDR1 LNHNV and CDR2 YYDKDF (reference sequence). The CDR3 covers 13 residues. The V gene lost 4 bases and the J gene lost 4 bases, with 8 bases spanning the gap. The CDR3 protein is CATSKTGNQPQHF. CDR3 in DNA: TGTGCCACCAGCAAAACGGGAAATCAGCCCCAGCATTTT.

V and J are TRBV6-1 and TRBJ2-5; D remains unclear. Germline-derived CDR1 and CDR2 are MNHNS and SASEGT. V was trimmed by 3 bases and J by 5 bases, leaving 10 bases between them. CDR3 length: 13 amino acids. The DNA of the CDR3 is TGTGCCAGCAGTGATTCCATGGGGGAGACCCAGTACTTC. It yields the protein CASSDSMGETQYF.

The rearrangement uses TRBV2 and TRBJ1-4; 7 positions match TRBD1. From germline, CDR1 is SNHLY and CDR2 FYNNEI. The V segment lost 0 bases and the J segment 4 bases; nucleotides outside the gene matches: 2. The CDR3 contains 15 residues. CDR3 residues: CASSEADRVNEKLFF. The DNA for the CDR3 is TGTGCCAGCAGTGAAGCAGACAGGGTTAATGAAAAACTGTTTTTT. The complete variable domain, with remaining parts taken from reference TRBV2 and TRBJ1-4, reads EPEVTQTPSHQVTQMGQEVILRCVPISNHLYFYWYRQILGQKVEFLVSFYNNEISEKSEIFDDQFSVERPDGSNFTLKIRSTKLEDSAMYFCASSEADRVNEKLFFGSGTQLSVL.

This clonotype was picked up many times. The rearrangement uses TRBV3-1 and TRBJ2-1; 10 bases are shared with TRBD2. Looked up from germline, CDR1 is LGHDT and CDR2 is YNNKEL (reference sequence). The V gene end was trimmed by 4 bases and the J gene end by 10 bases; junction bases not matched to a gene: 7. The length of the CDR3 is 14 residues. The CDR3 here is CASSLPAGGGEQFF. In nucleotides, the CDR3 is TGTGCCAGCAGCCTTCCAGCGGGAGGGGGGGAGCAGTTCTTC.

This clonotype was observed at least ten times. The gene calls are TRBV10-2 and TRBJ2-7; D gene uncertain. Per the germline V gene, CDR1 is WSHSY and CDR2 is SAAADI. The CDR3 is 11 residues long. The V end was cut by 6 bases, the J end by 7 bases, with 10 bases between. The CDR3 reads CASSDPPEQYF. CDR3 sequence (DNA): TGCGCCAGCAGCGACCCCCCGGAGCAGTACTTC.

The sample holds many counts of this clonotype. The chain carries TRBV29-1 and TRBJ2-3; no clear D. CDR3 length: 13 amino acids. Germline CDR1 is SQVTM and CDR2 is ANQGSEA. Deletions cut 3 bases from V and 2 bases from J, with 9 bases between. CDR3 sequence reads: CSVDGSLTDTQYF. The CDR3 DNA sequence: TGCAGCGTTGACGGCAGTCTCACAGATACGCAGTATTTT.

This clonotype was observed many times. A much larger clonotype is one base distant, so this may be a read error. This chain uses TRBV20-1 with TRBJ2-1, with D hard to call. Germline lookup yields CDR1 DFQATT and CDR2 SNEGSKA (reference sequence). CDR3 size: 16 residues. V lost 6 bases and J 5 bases, leaving 23 bases between the germline ends. CDR3 sequence reads: CSAGDSARPPDNEQFF. The CDR3 region has the DNA TGCAGTGCCGGAGACTCGGCTAGACCGCCGGACAATGAGCAGTTCTTC.

This clonotype has a count of ten or more. The chain employs TRBV30 and TRBJ2-5; 7 bases align to TRBD2. Per germline, CDR1 GTSNPN and CDR2 SVGIG (reference sequence). The J segment lost 3 bases and the V segment lost 1 base, leaving 2 bases of the junction unmatched. The CDR3 consists of 13 residues. This chain's CDR3 is CAWSGGREETQYF. CDR3 coding DNA: TGTGCCTGGAGTGGAGGGAGGGAAGAGACCCAGTACTTC.